This T cell receptor beta chain appears in the sequencing data of a study of T cell changes during pregnancy in multiple sclerosis. Trimming took off 7 bases at V and 7 bases at J, with 17 bases between the two ends. The germline V gene has CDR1 GTSNPN and CDR2 SVGIG (reference sequence). CDR3 size: 13 residues. Using immunoSEQ multiplex PCR, the repertoire was profiled, and TCRdb retains in-frame clones only, with some absent. The repertoire includes 30,000 to 45,000 clones, 92% of them detected once, and roughly 0.38% sits in the top ten. This receptor was obtained from a female donor in good health, enrolled as a control in a pregnancy study. The sequenced sample was CD4+ T cells from peripheral blood mononuclear cells, obtained after pregnancy. The V and J genes are TRBV30 and TRBJ2-1, with D perhaps matching TRBD2 (5 bases). The CDR3 sequence is CASRTSIGNEQFF. The CDR3 region has the DNA TGTGCCTCCCGGACTTCGATTGGGAATGAGCAGTTCTTC.